One and the same sample provided the 16 T cell receptor beta chains below, sequenced in a study of T cells in localized non-small cell lung cancer. The data were produced by immunoSEQ multiplex PCR, yet TCRdb's version contains in-frame clones alone and is incomplete. The table lists approximately 1,500 clones, more than 25% of them singletons. Source: normal lung tissue next to the tumor, taken before any cancer treatment. The receptors were sampled from a man aged 35-75 years with stage III squamous cell lung carcinoma.

This chain links TRBV15 with TRBJ2-1; 12 nucleotides align to TRBD2. The germline V gene has CDR1 LNHNV and CDR2 YYDKDF (reference sequence). CDR3 length equals 14 residues. The V and J ends lost 3 bases and 7 bases, in that order; junction bases with no gene match: 1. The CDR3 here is CATSSGLAGNEQFF. The CDR3 bases are TGTGCCACCAGCAGTGGACTAGCGGGGAATGAGCAGTTCTTC. The full variable domain, with the rest looked up from reference TRBV15 and TRBJ2-1, is DAMVIQNPRYQVTQFGKPVTLSCSQTLNHNVMYWYQQKSSQAPKLLFHYYDKDFNNEADTPDNFQSRRPNTSFCFLDIRSPGLGDTAMYLCATSSGLAGNEQFFGPGTRLTVL.

This clone was counted only a few times. The chain combines TRBV6-8 with TRBJ1-2, with a tentative D call TRBD1 (6 bases). The CDR3 is made up of 13 amino acids. Looked up from germline, CDR1 is MNHGY and CDR2 is SAAAGT. Between the trimmed V and J ends, which lost 5 bases and 8 bases, there was a span of 15 bases. The CDR3 DNA reads TGTGCCAGCAGTGAGGCAGGACAGAGGGGCTACACCTTC. Its protein is CASSEAGQRGYTF.

The chain combines TRBV6-8 with TRBJ1-4; 7 bases are shared with TRBD1. V gave up 2 bases and J gave up 7 bases; unmatched junction bases: 7. CDR1 and CDR2 from the germline V gene are MNHGY and SAAAGT. This CDR3 has 15 amino acids. DNA of the CDR3: TGTGCCAGCAGTTACCGGCCAGGGGGTCGTGAAAAACTGTTTTTT. This sequence encodes CASSYRPGGREKLFF.

V gene TRBV5-1 combines with J gene TRBJ2-2; D unclear. The CDR3 has 15 residues. Germline lookup yields CDR1 SGHRS and CDR2 YFSETQ. Trimming removed 2 bases from V and 0 bases from J, with 8 bases in between. CDR3 bases: TGCGCCAGCAGCTTTTCGGGCGCGAACACCGGGGAGCTGTTTTTT. Translating it yields CASSFSGANTGELFF.

This clone was seen a handful of times. The gene calls are TRBV25-1 and TRBJ1-1, with D uncertain. The CDR3 has 14 amino acids. V gave up 1 base and J gave up 1 base, with 7 bases separating them. CDR1 is MGHDK, CDR2 SYGVNS, per germline. DNA for the CDR3: TGTGCCAGCAGTGAATCCGGCGGGAACACTGAAGCTTTCTTT. As protein: CASSESGGNTEAFF.

This chain links TRBV19 with TRBJ1-5; D is unresolved. Germline assignment: CDR1 LNHDA and CDR2 SQIVND (reference sequence). The CDR3 runs 13 residues. The V end was cut by 5 bases, the J end by 6 bases, with 11 bases between. This chain's CDR3 is CASSSREGQPQHF. CDR3 in DNA: TGTGCCAGTAGTTCCCGGGAGGGTCAGCCCCAGCATTTT.

This clone was observed a handful of times. The CDR3 sequence: CASSESSTDTQYF. The CDR3 DNA is TGTGCCAGCAGTGAGTCCAGCACAGATACGCAGTATTTT. This chain connects TRBV6-8 to TRBJ2-3; D is unresolved. Trimming removed 5 bases at V and 0 bases at J, with 6 bases between. The germline CDR1 and CDR2 sequences are MNHGY and SAAAGT. There are 13 residues in the CDR3.

The chain couples TRBV9 to TRBJ2-5; either TRBD1 or TRBD2 may supply D (6 bases each). Germline V gene lookup returns CDR1 SGDLS and CDR2 YYNGEE. This CDR3 comprises 14 residues. Trimming removed 1 base from V and 4 bases from J, with 11 bases in between. The CDR3 coding sequence is TGTGCCAGCAGCGTATATGGGGGGCTAGAGACCCAGTACTTC. Protein product: CASSVYGGLETQYF.

The chain links TRBV6-8 to TRBJ2-1, with TRBD2 matching over 8 bases. This CDR3 is built from 16 residues. CDR1 and CDR2 (germline): MNHGY, SAAAGT. With 7 bases clipped from V and 2 bases from J, the junction kept 10 bases outside the gene matches. The CDR3 sequence: CASTTVAGPTYNEQFF. The CDR3 coding sequence is TGTGCCAGCACCACTGTAGCGGGGCCTACCTACAATGAGCAGTTCTTC.

This clone has more than one count but fewer than ten. The chain recombines TRBV6-8 with TRBJ1-1; 7 bases are a match to TRBD1. The CDR3 has 15 amino acids. The junction had 7 bases not matched to a gene; V was cut back by 6 bases and J by 0 bases. From germline, CDR1 is MNHGY and CDR2 SAAAGT. CDR3 protein: CASRPRGQLNTEAFF. In DNA, the CDR3 is TGTGCCAGCAGACCCCGGGGACAGCTGAACACTGAAGCTTTCTTT.

The rearrangement joins TRBV18 to TRBJ1-4, with D perhaps TRBD1 (5 bases). The V gene's germline CDR1 is KGHSH and CDR2 LQKENI. V lost 3 bases to trimming and J lost 8 bases, with 10 bases between them. The CDR3 sequence is 13 residues long. CDR3 coding DNA: TGTGCCAGCTCACCGGTAGGGGACGAAAAACTGTTTTTT. It yields the protein CASSPVGDEKLFF.

In its sample, this clone is medium-sized (0.01 to 0.1%). The rearrangement links TRBV11-3 to TRBJ2-2; 15 bases are a match to TRBD2. Germline assignment: CDR1 SGHNT and CDR2 YENEEA. V was pared by 5 bases and J by 0 bases, with 10 bases of the junction left unmatched. The CDR3 is made up of 20 amino acids. The CDR3: CASSRPPGLAGGTNTGELFF. CDR3 nucleotides: TGTGCCAGCAGCAGACCCCCGGGACTAGCGGGGGGAACGAACACCGGGGAGCTGTTTTTT.

About this clone: The same CDR3 is also encoded by other DNA sequences in this sample. This rearrangement joins TRBV19 to TRBJ2-3; tentatively, D is TRBD1 (5 bases). Per the germline V gene, CDR1 is LNHDA and CDR2 is SQIVND (reference sequence). The V gene lost 7 bases and the J gene lost 0 bases, with 11 bases spanning the gap. This CDR3 is 14 amino acids long. The CDR3 region is CASNQGRSTDTQYF. CDR3 coding DNA: TGTGCCAGTAACCAGGGCAGGAGCACAGATACGCAGTATTTT.

In the case of this clone: One junction end disagrees with the germline gene, perhaps due to a read error. The chain has TRBV6-8 and TRBJ1-6; D unresolved. This CDR3 has 13 amino acids. Germline V gene lookup returns CDR1 MNHGY and CDR2 SAAAGT. CDR3 nucleotides: TGTGCCATCAGTGCGGGGAAAAATTCACCCCTCCACTTT. Translated, it gives CAISAGKNSPLHF.

The chain couples TRBV9 to TRBJ2-2, with D perhaps being TRBD1 or TRBD2 (5 bases each). The length of the CDR3 is 15 residues. With 6 bases removed from V and 4 bases from J, the gap between germline ends came to 16 bases. Germline CDR1 reads SGDLS; CDR2 reads YYNGEE. The CDR3 DNA reads TGTGCCAGCACCCGGGACGGTAAAGGCACCGGGGAGCTGTTTTTT. This codes for CASTRDGKGTGELFF.

In this sample, this clone turned up once. This chain connects TRBV15 to TRBJ2-1; TRBD2 might be the D (6 bases). The germline V and J ends were trimmed by 0 bases and 2 bases, with 11 bases remaining between them. CDR1 and CDR2 from the germline V gene are LNHNV and YYDKDF (reference sequence). The CDR3 is 16 residues long. The chain's CDR3 is CATSREFGGTYNEQFF. The CDR3 region has the DNA TGTGCCACCAGCAGAGAGTTTGGCGGGACCTACAATGAGCAGTTCTTC. Filled out from reference TRBV15 and TRBJ2-1, the complete variable domain reads DAMVIQNPRYQVTQFGKPVTLSCSQTLNHNVMYWYQQKSSQAPKLLFHYYDKDFNNEADTPDNFQSRRPNTSFCFLDIRSPGLGDTAMYLCATSREFGGTYNEQFFGPGTRLTVL.